The source of this T cell receptor beta chain is a study of T cell responses to AZD1222 COVID-19 vaccine. Sequencing was performed with immunoSEQ multiplex PCR; in TCRdb, only in-frame clones are kept and a portion is missing. Seen here are 150,000 to 200,000 clones, 90% observed once, and the top ten hold roughly 6.2%. In germline, CDR1 is SQVTM, CDR2 ANQGSEA. Trimming at V came to 7 bases and at J to 1 base, leaving 6 bases not matched to a gene. The CDR3 spans 13 residues. Sample: peripheral blood, taken 28 days after the second AZD1222 dose. The TCR comes from an adult who received the AZD1222 COVID-19 vaccine. The V call is TRBV29-1, the J call TRBJ1-1, with 7 bases matching TRBD1. Written as DNA, the CDR3 is TGCAGCGCTCGGGACAGCGCGAACACTGAAGCTTTCTTT. Amino acids: CSARDSANTEAFF.